This T cell receptor beta chain was retrieved from a study of T-cell reconstitution after alpha-beta-depleted transplantation in children. Construction of the TCRbeta library involved unique molecular identifiers. TCRdb itself ran the PCR reads through MiXCR, one entry per CDR3 protein. The sample gives some 150,000 distinct CDR3 sequences, 8% to 10% of which show up once; over 15% is in the top ten. This clonotype has at least ten counts. Antigen specificity is unknown. CDR3 length: 15 amino acids. With 4 bases removed from V and 0 bases from J, the gap between germline ends came to 11 bases. Germline V gives CDR1 SGHRS, CDR2 YFSETQ. Study-level points and caveats: T-cell numbers and diversity, one year after transplant, stemmed largely from T cells that were newly produced. At around two months after transplant, the alpha-beta T cells were reportedly derived from several hundred expanded clones that came from non-depleted graft cells.

This sequence was found in a female patient aged 2 to 10 who had a stem cell transplant for congenital amegakaryocytic thrombocytopenia, so the T cells may come from the graft donor. This chain links TRBV5-1 with TRBJ1-3; D is possibly TRBD1 (5 bases). The source was PBMCs, mostly from graft donor cells, collected 180 days after TCRalphabeta/CD19-depleted stem cell transplant. CDR3 DNA sequence: TGCGCCAGCAGCCCGGGACGGAGCTCTGGAAACACCATATATTTT. Encoded protein: CASSPGRSSGNTIYF.